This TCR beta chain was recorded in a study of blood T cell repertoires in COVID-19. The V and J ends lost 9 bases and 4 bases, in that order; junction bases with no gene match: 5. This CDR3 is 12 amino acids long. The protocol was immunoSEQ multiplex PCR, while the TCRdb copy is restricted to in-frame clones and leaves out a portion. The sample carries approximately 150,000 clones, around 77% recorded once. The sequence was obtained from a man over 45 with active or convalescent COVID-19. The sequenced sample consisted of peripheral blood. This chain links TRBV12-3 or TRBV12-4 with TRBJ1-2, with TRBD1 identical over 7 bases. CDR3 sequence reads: CASMTGFYGYTF. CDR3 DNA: TGTGCCAGTATGACAGGGTTCTATGGCTACACCTTC.